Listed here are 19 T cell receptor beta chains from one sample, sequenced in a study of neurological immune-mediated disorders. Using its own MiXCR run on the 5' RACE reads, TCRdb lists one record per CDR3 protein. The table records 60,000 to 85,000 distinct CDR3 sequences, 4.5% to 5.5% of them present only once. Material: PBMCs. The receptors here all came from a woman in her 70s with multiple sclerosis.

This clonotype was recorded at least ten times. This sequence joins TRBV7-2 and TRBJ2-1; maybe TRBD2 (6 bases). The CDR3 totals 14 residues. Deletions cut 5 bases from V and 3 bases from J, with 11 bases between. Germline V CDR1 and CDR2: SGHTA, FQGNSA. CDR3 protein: CASSPGLFYNEQFF. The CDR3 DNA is TGTGCCAGCAGCCCGGGACTGTTCTACAATGAGCAGTTCTTC. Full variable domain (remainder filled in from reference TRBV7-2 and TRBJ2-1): GAGVSQSPSNKVTEKGKDVELRCDPISGHTALYWYRQSLGQGLEFLIYFQGNSAPDKSGLPSDRFSAERTGGSVSTLTIQRTQQEDSAVYLCASSPGLFYNEQFFGPGTRLTVL.

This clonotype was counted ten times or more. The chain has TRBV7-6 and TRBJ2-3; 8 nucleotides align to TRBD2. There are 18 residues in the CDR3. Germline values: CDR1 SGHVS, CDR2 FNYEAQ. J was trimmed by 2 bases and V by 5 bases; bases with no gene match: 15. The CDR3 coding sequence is TGTGCCAGCAGCCGAGGAGGGGCTAGCGGGTCCTCCACAGATACGCAGTATTTT. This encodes CASSRGGASGSSTDTQYF.

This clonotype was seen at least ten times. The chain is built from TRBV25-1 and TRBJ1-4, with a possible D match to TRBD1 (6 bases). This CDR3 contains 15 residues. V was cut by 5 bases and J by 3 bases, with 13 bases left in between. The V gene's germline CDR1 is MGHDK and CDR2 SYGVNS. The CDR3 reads CASSPRTASNEKLFF. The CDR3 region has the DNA TGTGCCAGCAGTCCGAGGACAGCCTCTAATGAAAAACTGTTTTTT.

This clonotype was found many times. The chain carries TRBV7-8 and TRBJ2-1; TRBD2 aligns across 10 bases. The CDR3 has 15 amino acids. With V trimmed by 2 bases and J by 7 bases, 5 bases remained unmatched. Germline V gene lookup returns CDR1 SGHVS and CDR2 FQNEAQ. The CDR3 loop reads CASSLTSGISNEQFF. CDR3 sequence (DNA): TGTGCCAGCAGCTTAACTAGCGGGATCTCTAATGAGCAGTTCTTC.

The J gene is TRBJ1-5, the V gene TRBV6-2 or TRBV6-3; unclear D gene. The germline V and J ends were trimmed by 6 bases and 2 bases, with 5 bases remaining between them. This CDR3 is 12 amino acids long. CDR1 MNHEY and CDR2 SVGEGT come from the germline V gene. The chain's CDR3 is CASRLGNQPQHF. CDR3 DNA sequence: TGTGCCAGCAGGCTAGGCAATCAGCCCCAGCATTTT.

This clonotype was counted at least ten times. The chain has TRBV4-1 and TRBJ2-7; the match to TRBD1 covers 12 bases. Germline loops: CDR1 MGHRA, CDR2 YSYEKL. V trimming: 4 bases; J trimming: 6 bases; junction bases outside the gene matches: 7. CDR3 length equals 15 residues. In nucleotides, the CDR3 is TGCGCCAGCAGCCCGGAGGGGGACAGGGGGCCCGAGCAGTACTTC. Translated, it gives CASSPEGDRGPEQYF.

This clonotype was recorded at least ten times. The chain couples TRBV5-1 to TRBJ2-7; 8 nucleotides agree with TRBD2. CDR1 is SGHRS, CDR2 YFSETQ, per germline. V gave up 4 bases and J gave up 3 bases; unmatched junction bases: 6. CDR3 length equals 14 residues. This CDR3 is CASSNSGKLYEQYF. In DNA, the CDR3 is TGCGCCAGCAGCAATAGCGGGAAACTCTACGAGCAGTACTTC.

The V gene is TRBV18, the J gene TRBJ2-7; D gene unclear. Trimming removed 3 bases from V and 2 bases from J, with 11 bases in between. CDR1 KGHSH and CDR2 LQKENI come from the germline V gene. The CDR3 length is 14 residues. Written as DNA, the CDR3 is TGTGCCAGCTCACCTGGTGCAGGAACCTACGAGCAGTACTTC. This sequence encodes CASSPGAGTYEQYF.

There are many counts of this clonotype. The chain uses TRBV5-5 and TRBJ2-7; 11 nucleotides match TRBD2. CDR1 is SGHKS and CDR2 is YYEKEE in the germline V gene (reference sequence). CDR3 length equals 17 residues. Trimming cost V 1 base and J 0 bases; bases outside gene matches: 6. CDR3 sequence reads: CASSLPLAGGLSYEQYF. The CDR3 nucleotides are TGTGCCAGCAGCTTGCCATTAGCGGGAGGGCTCTCCTACGAGCAGTACTTC.

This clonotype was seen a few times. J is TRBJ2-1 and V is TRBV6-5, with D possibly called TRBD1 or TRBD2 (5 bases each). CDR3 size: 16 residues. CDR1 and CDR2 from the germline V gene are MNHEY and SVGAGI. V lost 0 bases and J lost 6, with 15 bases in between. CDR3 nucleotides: TGTGCCAGCAGTTACTCAGGGGACCTTAGGCTCAATGAGCAGTTCTTC. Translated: CASSYSGDLRLNEQFF.

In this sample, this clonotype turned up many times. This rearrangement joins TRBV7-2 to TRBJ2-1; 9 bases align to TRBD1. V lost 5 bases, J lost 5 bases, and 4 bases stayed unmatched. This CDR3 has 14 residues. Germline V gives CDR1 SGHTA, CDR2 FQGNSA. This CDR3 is CASSEQGANNEQFF. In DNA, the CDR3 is TGTGCCAGCAGCGAACAGGGGGCGAACAATGAGCAGTTCTTC.

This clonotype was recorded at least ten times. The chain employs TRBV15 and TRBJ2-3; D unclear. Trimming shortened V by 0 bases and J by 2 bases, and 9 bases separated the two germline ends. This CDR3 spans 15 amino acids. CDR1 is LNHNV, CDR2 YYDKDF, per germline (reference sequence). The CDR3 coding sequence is TGTGCCACCAGCAGAGATAAAATCCCCACAGATACGCAGTATTTT. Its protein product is CATSRDKIPTDTQYF.

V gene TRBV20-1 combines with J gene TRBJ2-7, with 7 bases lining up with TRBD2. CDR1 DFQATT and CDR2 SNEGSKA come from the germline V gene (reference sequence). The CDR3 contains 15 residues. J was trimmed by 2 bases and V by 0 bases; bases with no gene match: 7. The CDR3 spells CSARDGGGLAYEQYF. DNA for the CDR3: TGCAGTGCTAGAGATGGGGGGGGACTCGCCTACGAGCAGTACTTC.

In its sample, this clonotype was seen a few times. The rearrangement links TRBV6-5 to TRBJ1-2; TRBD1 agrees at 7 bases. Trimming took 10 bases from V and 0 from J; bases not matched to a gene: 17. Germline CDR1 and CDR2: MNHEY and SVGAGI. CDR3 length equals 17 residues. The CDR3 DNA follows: TGTGCCACGGTTTTTCGAGGGGGCGCACGGTCTAACTATGGCTACACCTTC. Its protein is CATVFRGGARSNYGYTF.

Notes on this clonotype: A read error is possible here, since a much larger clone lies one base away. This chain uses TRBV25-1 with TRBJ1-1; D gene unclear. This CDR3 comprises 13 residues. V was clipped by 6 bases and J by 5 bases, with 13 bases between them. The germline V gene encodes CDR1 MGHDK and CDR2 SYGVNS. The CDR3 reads CASSHGRETEAFF. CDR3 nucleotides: TGTGCCAGCAGCCATGGACGCGAGACTGAAGCTTTCTTT.

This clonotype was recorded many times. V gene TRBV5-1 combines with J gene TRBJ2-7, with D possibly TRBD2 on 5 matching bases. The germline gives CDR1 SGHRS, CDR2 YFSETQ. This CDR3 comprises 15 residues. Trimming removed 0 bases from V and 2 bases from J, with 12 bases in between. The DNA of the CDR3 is TGCGCCAGCAGCTTGGAAGGGAAGGAGGCCTACGAGCAGTACTTC. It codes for CASSLEGKEAYEQYF.

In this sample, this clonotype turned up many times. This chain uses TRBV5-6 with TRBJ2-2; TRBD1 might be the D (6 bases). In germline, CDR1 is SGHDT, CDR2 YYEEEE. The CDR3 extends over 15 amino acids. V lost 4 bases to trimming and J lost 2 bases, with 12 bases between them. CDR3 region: CASSAQGRNTGELFF. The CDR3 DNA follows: TGTGCCAGCAGCGCACAGGGAAGAAACACCGGGGAGCTGTTTTTT.

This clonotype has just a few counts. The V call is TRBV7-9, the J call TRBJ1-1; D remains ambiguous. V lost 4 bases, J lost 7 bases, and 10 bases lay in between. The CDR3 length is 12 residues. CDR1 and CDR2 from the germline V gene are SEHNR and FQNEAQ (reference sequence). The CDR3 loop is CASSSAGLEAFF. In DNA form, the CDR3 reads TGTGCCAGCAGCTCCGCCGGCCTTGAAGCTTTCTTT.

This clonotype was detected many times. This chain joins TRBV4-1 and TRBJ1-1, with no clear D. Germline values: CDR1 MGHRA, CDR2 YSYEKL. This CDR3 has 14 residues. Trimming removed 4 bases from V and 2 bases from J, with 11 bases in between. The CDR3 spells CASSLSRINTEAFF. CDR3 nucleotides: TGCGCCAGCAGCCTATCCCGGATAAACACTGAAGCTTTCTTT.